This T cell receptor beta chain was identified in a study of PD-1 blockade in classical Hodgkin lymphoma. Study overall: It was nivolumab at 3 mg/kg, given intravenously every 2 weeks, that patients received. The study's findings and limits: TCR diversity in CD4+, not CD8+, cells rose significantly by C4D1. TCR diversity at baseline was reported to be reduced in newly diagnosed patients relative to healthy donors. Complete responders' diversity at baseline resembled that of newly diagnosed patients.

Method: immunoSEQ multiplex PCR; TCRdb's copy keeps in-frame clones and lacks some. Of tens of thousands of clones detected, more than 75% appear once; the ten largest clones hold approximately 6.5%. V dropped 0 bases and J dropped 2 bases, with 11 bases sitting between them. Germline CDR1 is LNHNV and CDR2 is YYDKDF (reference sequence). CDR3 length equals 15 residues. As to time point: cycle 4 day 1 (C4D1), after more than 5 weeks of nivolumab. Each of the patients experienced relapse following autologous stem cell transplantation, and their brentuximab vedotin exposure differed. A remark on this clone: Antigen: not known.

This chain connects TRBV15 to TRBJ2-7, with D tentatively TRBD2 (5 bases). The sequences come from peripheral blood mononuclear cells (PBMCs), collected before the fourth cycle of nivolumab. This sequence originates from a human donor with classical Hodgkin lymphoma. This chain's CDR3 is CATSRDGGGPYEQYF. CDR3 nucleotides: TGTGCCACCAGCAGAGACGGAGGTGGTCCCTACGAGCAGTACTTC.